This TCR beta chain was observed in a study of graft-versus-host responses after intestinal transplantation. About the research overall: Recipients were given multivisceral, liver-intestinal, or isolated intestinal transplants. The study gave all recipients anti-thymocyte globulin induction, then tacrolimus and steroids for 2 to 3 years.

The repertoire was sequenced with immunoSEQ multiplex PCR; TCRdb's copy has only in-frame clones and lacks some. Of around 18,000 clones detected, roughly 94% appear once; the ten largest clones hold 0.79%. This CDR3 region has 13 residues. The V and J ends lost 8 bases and 7 bases, in that order; junction bases with no gene match: 6. Germline lookup yields CDR1 MNHEY and CDR2 SMNVEV (reference sequence). This TCR was recovered from a human patient who received an intestinal transplant, so some T cells may come from the graft donor. This chain connects TRBV27 to TRBJ1-3; TRBD1 aligns across 9 bases. The sequenced sample was PBMCs, obtained 23 days after intestinal transplant. CDR3 nucleotide sequence: TGTGCCAGCGGGACAGGGTTAGACAACACCATATATTTT. Protein: CASGTGLDNTIYF.